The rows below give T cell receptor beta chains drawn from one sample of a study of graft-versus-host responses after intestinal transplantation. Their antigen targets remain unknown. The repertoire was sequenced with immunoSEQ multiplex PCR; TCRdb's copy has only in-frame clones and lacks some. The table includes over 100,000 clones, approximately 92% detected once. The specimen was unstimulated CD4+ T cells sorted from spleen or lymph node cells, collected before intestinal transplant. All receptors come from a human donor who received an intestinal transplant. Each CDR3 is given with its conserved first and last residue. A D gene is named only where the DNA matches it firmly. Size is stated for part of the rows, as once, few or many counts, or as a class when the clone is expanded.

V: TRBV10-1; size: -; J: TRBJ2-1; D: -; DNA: TGCGCCAGCAGCGGGACAGTAGGGAGGGCCAAGCCCAATGAGCAGTTCTTC; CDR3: CASSGTVGRAKPNEQFF
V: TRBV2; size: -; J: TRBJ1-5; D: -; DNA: TGTGCCAGCCAGAAGAGGGGCTTAAATCAGCCCCAGCATTTT; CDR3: CASQKRGLNQPQHF
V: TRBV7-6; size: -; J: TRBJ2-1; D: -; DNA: TGTGCCAGCAGCCCTAGGGGCGGAGACTCCTACAATGAGCAGTTCTTC; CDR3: CASSPRGGDSYNEQFF
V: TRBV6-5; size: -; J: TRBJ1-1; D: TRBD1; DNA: TGTGCCAGCAGTTACCCGTACAGGGGGGACACTGAAGCTTTCTTT; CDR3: CASSYPYRGDTEAFF
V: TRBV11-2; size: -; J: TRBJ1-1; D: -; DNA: TGTGCCAGCAGCTTAGGGAGGGGTTCAGGAGCTTTCTTT; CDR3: CASSLGRGSGAFF
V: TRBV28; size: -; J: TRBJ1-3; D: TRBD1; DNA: TGTGCCAGCAGTTCCCCGGGACAGGGGGCATACACCATATATTTT; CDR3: CASSSPGQGAYTIYF
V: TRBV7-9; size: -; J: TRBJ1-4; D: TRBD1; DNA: TGTGCCAGCAGCGAGAGACAGGGGGCCGGAAAACTGTTTTTT; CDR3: CASSERQGAGKLFF
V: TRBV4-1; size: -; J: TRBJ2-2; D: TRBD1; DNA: TGCGCCAGCAGCCAAGATAGGAGGGGACAGGGGGATCCCGGGGAGCTGTTTTTT; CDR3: CASSQDRRGQGDPGELFF
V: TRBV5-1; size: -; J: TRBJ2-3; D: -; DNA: TGCGCCAGCAGCTTGTGGGGAGCTAGCACAGATACGCAGTATTTT; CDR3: CASSLWGASTDTQYF
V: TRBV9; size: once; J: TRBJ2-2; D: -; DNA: TGTGCCAGCAGCGTAGCTCGGGGAACGAACACCGGGGAGCTGTTTTTT; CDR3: CASSVARGTNTGELFF
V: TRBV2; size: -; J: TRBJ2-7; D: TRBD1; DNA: TGTGCCAGCAGAACGGACAGGGACGAGCAGTACTTC; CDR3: CASRTDRDEQYF
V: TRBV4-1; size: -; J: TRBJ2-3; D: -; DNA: TGCGCCAGCAGCCAAGAAATAACTAGGGGGAAAGATACGCAGTATTTT; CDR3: CASSQEITRGKDTQYF
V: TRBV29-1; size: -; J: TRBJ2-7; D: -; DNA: TGCAGCGTTGCAGGACCACTGAAAGGACGGCCCTCCTACGAGCAGTACTTC; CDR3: CSVAGPLKGRPSYEQYF
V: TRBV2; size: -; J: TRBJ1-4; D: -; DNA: TGTGCCAGCAGTAGGGCGGGGGGTAATGAAAAACTGTTTTTT; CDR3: CASSRAGGNEKLFF
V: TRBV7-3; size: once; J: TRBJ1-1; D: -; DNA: TGTGCCAGCAGCTTAAGACAGAACACTGAAGCTTTCTTT; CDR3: CASSLRQNTEAFF
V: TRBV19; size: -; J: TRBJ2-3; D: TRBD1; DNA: TGTGCCAGTAGTATAGGGACAGGGGGCACAGATACGCAGTATTTT; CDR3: CASSIGTGGTDTQYF
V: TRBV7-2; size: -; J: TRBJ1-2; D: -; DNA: TGTGCCAGCAGCTTAGCGATCAGTGGCCCATATGGCTACACCTTC; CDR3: CASSLAISGPYGYTF
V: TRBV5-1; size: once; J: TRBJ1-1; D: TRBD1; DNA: TGCGCCAGCAGCTTCAGTACAGGGGGGATGGGTACTGAAGCTTTCTTT; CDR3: CASSFSTGGMGTEAFF
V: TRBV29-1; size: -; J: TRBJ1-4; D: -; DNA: TGCAGCGTTGGAGATTCAGGAACTAATGAAAAACTGTTTTTT; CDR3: CSVGDSGTNEKLFF
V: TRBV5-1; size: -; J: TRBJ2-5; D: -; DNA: TGCGCCAGCAGCTCCCCGGGGGGCAACCAAGAGACCCAGTACTTC; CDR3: CASSSPGGNQETQYF
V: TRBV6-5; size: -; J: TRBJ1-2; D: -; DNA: TGTGCCAGCATGCGGCCCCACGACTATGGCTACACCTTC; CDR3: CASMRPHDYGYTF
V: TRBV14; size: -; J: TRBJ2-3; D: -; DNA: TGTGCCAGCAGCCAAGTAGGCACAGATACGCAGTATTTT; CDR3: CASSQVGTDTQYF
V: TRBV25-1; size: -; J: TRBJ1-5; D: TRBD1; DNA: TGTGCCAGCAGTGAACGGCCGGGACAGGGACCGGTTGATCAGCCCCAGCATTTT; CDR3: CASSERPGQGPVDQPQHF
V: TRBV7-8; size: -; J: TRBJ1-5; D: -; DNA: TGTGCCAGCAGCTCCCGAGGACCTAGCAATCAGCCCCAGCATTTT; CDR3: CASSSRGPSNQPQHF
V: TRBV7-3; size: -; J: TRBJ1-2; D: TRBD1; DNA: TGTGCCAGCAGCGTACAGGGGGGGAGTTATGGCTACACCTTC; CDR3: CASSVQGGSYGYTF
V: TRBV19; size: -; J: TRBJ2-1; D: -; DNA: TGTGCCAGTAGTACGACTAGGACTAATGAGCAGTTCTTC; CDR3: CASSTTRTNEQFF